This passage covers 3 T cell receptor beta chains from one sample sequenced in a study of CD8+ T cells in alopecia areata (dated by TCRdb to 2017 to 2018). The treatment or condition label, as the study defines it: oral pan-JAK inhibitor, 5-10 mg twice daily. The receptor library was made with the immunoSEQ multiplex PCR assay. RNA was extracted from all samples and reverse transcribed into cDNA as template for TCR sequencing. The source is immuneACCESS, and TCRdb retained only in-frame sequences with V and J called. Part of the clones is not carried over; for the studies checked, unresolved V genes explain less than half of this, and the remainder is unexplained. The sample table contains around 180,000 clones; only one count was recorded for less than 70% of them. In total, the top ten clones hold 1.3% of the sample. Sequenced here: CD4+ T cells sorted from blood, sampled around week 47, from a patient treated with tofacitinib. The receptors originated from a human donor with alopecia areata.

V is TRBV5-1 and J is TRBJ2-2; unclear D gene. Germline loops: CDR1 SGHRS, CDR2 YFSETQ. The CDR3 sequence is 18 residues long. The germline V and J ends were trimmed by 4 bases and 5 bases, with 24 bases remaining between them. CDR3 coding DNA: TGCGCCAGCAGCCGCAAGGCGTCAGGAGTAGAGGTGACCGGGGAGCTGTTTTTT. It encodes CASSRKASGVEVTGELFF.

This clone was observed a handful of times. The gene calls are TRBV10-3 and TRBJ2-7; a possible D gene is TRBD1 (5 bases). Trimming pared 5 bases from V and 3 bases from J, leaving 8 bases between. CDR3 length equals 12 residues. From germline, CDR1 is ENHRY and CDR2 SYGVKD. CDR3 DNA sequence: TGTGCCATCAGTACTCAGGGCTACGAGCAGTACTTC. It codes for CAISTQGYEQYF.

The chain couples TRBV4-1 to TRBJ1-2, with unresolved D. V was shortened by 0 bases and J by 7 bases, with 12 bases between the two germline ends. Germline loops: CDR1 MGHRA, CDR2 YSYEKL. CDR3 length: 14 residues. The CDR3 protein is CASSQEGFGIGYTF. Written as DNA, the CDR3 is TGCGCCAGCAGCCAAGAGGGATTCGGGATTGGCTACACCTTC.